This T cell receptor beta chain was found in a study of T-cell reconstitution after alpha-beta-depleted transplantation in children. TCRbeta library construction was performed incorporating unique molecular identifiers. Each CDR3 protein is one row after TCRdb ran MiXCR on the PCR reads. Of roughly 790,000 distinct CDR3 sequences detected, 15% to 20% appear once; the ten largest clones hold approximately 5%. This clonotype was seen repeatedly, ten times or more. This CDR3 is built from 16 residues. V gave up 5 bases and J gave up 2 bases; unmatched junction bases: 10. Germline loops: CDR1 MNHEY, CDR2 SMNVEV (reference sequence).

This TCR came from a male patient under 18 who had a stem cell transplant for acute lymphoblastic leukemia, so the T cells may come from the graft donor. The chain joins TRBV27 to TRBJ2-3; 7 bases are shared with TRBD2. Sequences were derived from PBMCs, mostly from graft donor cells, sampled 360 days after TCRalphabeta/CD19-depleted stem cell transplant. The CDR3 bases are TGTGCCAGCAGTCTCCCCGGGACTACCCACACAGATACGCAGTATTTT. Translating it yields CASSLPGTTHTDTQYF.